The 21 T cell receptor beta chains reported below all come from one sample, sequenced in a study of CXCR3-negative and CXCR3-positive naive CD8 T cells. UMI-labeled 5' RACE yielded the TRB cDNA libraries. One entry per CDR3 protein, without DNA, is what TCRdb gives after re-calling the 5' RACE reads. The sample has nearly 45,000 distinct CDR3 sequences. The sequenced sample was memory CD8+ T cells from blood. Receptors originate from a human donor in good health. Some clones in this sample may be carry-over from other donors' samples.

The rearrangement uses TRBV28 and TRBJ2-7; TCRdb names TRBD2, which stays unverified in the absence of DNA. Germline lookup yields CDR1 MDHEN and CDR2 SYDVKM. The CDR3 has 16 amino acids. Here the CDR3 reads CASSPPGLAVFYEQYF.

J is TRBJ1-2 and V is TRBV29-1; TCRdb outputs TRBD1, but without DNA this stays unchecked. CDR3 length equals 14 residues. Germline V CDR1 and CDR2: SQVTM, ANQGSEA. This CDR3 is CSVPGTGGAYGYTF.

The chain has TRBV25-1 and TRBJ1-2; TCRdb returns TRBD1, unconfirmable since there is no DNA. The CDR3 is 15 amino acids. Germline V gene lookup returns CDR1 MGHDK and CDR2 SYGVNS. This CDR3 reads CASSEYTGARYGYTF.

V gene TRBV7-2 combines with J gene TRBJ2-7; TCRdb's D call of TRBD1 is untestable without DNA. The V gene's germline CDR1 is SGHTA and CDR2 FQGNSA. This CDR3 region has 18 residues. The CDR3: CASSTPRQGETLSYEQYF.

The J gene is TRBJ2-1, the V gene TRBV12-3 or TRBV12-4; TCRdb's D gene call, TRBD1, goes unchecked for lack of DNA. CDR3 size: 15 residues. CDR3 region: CASSFPREQGNEQFF.

V is TRBV25-1 and J is TRBJ2-7. CDR3 length: 12 residues. Germline loops: CDR1 MGHDK, CDR2 SYGVNS. The chain's CDR3 is CASSRSSYEQYF.

The V and J genes are TRBV20-1 and TRBJ1-5; TCRdb designates TRBD1, a call that cannot be tested without DNA. The CDR3 is 14 amino acids. CDR1 and CDR2 (germline): DFQATT, SNEGSKA (reference sequence). The CDR3 protein is CSARDDRARQPQHF.

The chain links TRBV9 to TRBJ1-4; lacking DNA, the TRBD1 call made by TCRdb goes unchecked. The CDR3 extends over 14 amino acids. Per the germline V gene, CDR1 is SGDLS and CDR2 is YYNGEE. The chain's CDR3 is CASSVGQGHEKLFF. The full variable domain, with the rest looked up from reference TRBV9 and TRBJ1-4, is DSGVTQTPKHLITATGQRVTLRCSPRSGDLSVYWYQQSLDQGLQFLIQYYNGEERAKGNILERFSAQQFPDLHSELNLSSLELGDSALYFCASSVGQGHEKLFFGSGTQLSVL.

The chain uses TRBV7-2 and TRBJ2-2. Germline V CDR1 and CDR2: SGHTA, FQGNSA. CDR3 length: 14 amino acids. CDR3 loop: CASSYERNTGELFF.

This clonotype is medium-sized by frequency. The chain uses TRBV6-2 or TRBV6-3 and TRBJ2-3. Germline V gene lookup returns CDR1 MNHEY and CDR2 SVGEGT. CDR3 length equals 13 residues. The CDR3 spells CASSYKVTDTQYF.

The J gene is TRBJ1-4, the V gene TRBV7-9; the TRBD1 assignment by TCRdb is unverifiable without DNA. This CDR3 is built from 16 residues. Germline V gene lookup returns CDR1 SEHNR and CDR2 FQNEAQ (reference sequence). CDR3 residues: CASSQRQGLANEKLFF.

J is TRBJ2-2 and V is TRBV29-1. The CDR3 loop spans 13 amino acids. Per germline, CDR1 SQVTM and CDR2 ANQGSEA. This chain's CDR3 is CSAGADLAGELFF.

V and J are TRBV5-6 and TRBJ2-7. Germline CDR1 and CDR2: SGHDT and YYEEEE. The CDR3 runs to 14 residues. Here the CDR3 reads CASSLAGELEEQYF. The whole variable domain, filled in from reference TRBV5-6 and TRBJ2-7, reads DAGVTQSPTHLIKTRGQQVTLRCSPKSGHDTVSWYQQALGQGPQFIFQYYEEEERQRGNFPDRFSGHQFPNYSSELNVNALLLGDSALYLCASSLAGELEEQYFGPGTRLTVT.

V gene TRBV29-1 combines with J gene TRBJ2-1; as DNA is missing, the TRBD1 call by TCRdb cannot be tested. Germline assignment: CDR1 SQVTM and CDR2 ANQGSEA. CDR3 length: 14 residues. The CDR3 loop is CSVASPGVKDEQFF.

V gene TRBV11-2 combines with J gene TRBJ2-1; the TRBD2 assignment by TCRdb is unverifiable without DNA. The CDR3 is 16 residues long. CDR1 is SGHAT and CDR2 is FQNNGV in the germline V gene. CDR3 amino acids: CASSLVPSGGDNEQFF.

The V and J genes are TRBV20-1 and TRBJ2-7. The germline CDR1 and CDR2 sequences are DFQATT and SNEGSKA (reference sequence). CDR3 length equals 13 residues. CDR3 residues: CSARSERSIEQYF.

The chain recombines TRBV25-1 with TRBJ1-2; TCRdb names TRBD1, which stays unverified in the absence of DNA. CDR1 and CDR2 from the germline V gene are MGHDK and SYGVNS. The CDR3 runs 12 residues. The CDR3 reads CASLGQGHGYTF.

V is TRBV9 and J is TRBJ1-4; TCRdb reports TRBD1, a call that lacks DNA to check it against. The CDR3 contains 16 residues. Looked up from germline, CDR1 is SGDLS and CDR2 is YYNGEE. The CDR3 region is CASSVGQGYTNEKLFF.

This sequence joins TRBV7-9 and TRBJ2-3; there is no DNA to check the TCRdb D call of TRBD1. The CDR3 covers 16 residues. From germline, CDR1 is SEHNR and CDR2 FQNEAQ (reference sequence). CDR3 loop: CASSHPRTGATDTQYF.

CDR3: CAWGLGSGYNEQFF. V gene TRBV30 combines with J gene TRBJ2-1; TCRdb reports TRBD2, a call that lacks DNA to check it against. Per germline, CDR1 GTSNPN and CDR2 SVGIG (reference sequence). This CDR3 is 14 amino acids long.

This chain links TRBV20-1 with TRBJ2-4; TCRdb's D call of TRBD1 is untestable without DNA. The CDR3 consists of 17 residues. Looked up from germline, CDR1 is DFQATT and CDR2 is SNEGSKA (reference sequence). The chain's CDR3 is CSARGPRGSLAKNIQYF.